This T cell receptor (beta chain) was retrieved from a study of regulatory T cells in long-lasting Graves disease. Broader study findings: Because few samples were included, accuracy may have been lower.

Building the TCR beta libraries relied on iRepertoire HTBI primers, and CDR3 regions underwent Arm-PCR. TCRdb processed the multiplex PCR reads anew with MiXCR; each CDR3 protein has one entry. The table lists 700,000 or so distinct CDR3 sequences, about 32% of them singletons. Trimming left V 7 bases short and J 5 bases short, with 17 bases between. The CDR3 is 14 amino acids. Looked up from germline, CDR1 is MNHNS and CDR2 is SASEGT. A remark on this clonotype: The antigen is unknown.

Time point meaning: persistent/refractory GD, antithyroid drugs over 5 years with positive TRAb. From RNA extracted from PBMCs, the TCR library was made. The chain is built from TRBV6-1 and TRBJ2-5; TRBD2 might be the D (6 bases). Sequenced material: peripheral blood mononuclear cells (PBMCs), taken when the disease was refractory, from a patient treated with antithyroid drugs. The receptor was derived from a female donor with Graves disease. The CDR3 is CASIRRGRWETQYF. The CDR3 DNA sequence: TGTGCCAGCATTCGGAGGGGTCGGTGGGAGACCCAGTACTTC.